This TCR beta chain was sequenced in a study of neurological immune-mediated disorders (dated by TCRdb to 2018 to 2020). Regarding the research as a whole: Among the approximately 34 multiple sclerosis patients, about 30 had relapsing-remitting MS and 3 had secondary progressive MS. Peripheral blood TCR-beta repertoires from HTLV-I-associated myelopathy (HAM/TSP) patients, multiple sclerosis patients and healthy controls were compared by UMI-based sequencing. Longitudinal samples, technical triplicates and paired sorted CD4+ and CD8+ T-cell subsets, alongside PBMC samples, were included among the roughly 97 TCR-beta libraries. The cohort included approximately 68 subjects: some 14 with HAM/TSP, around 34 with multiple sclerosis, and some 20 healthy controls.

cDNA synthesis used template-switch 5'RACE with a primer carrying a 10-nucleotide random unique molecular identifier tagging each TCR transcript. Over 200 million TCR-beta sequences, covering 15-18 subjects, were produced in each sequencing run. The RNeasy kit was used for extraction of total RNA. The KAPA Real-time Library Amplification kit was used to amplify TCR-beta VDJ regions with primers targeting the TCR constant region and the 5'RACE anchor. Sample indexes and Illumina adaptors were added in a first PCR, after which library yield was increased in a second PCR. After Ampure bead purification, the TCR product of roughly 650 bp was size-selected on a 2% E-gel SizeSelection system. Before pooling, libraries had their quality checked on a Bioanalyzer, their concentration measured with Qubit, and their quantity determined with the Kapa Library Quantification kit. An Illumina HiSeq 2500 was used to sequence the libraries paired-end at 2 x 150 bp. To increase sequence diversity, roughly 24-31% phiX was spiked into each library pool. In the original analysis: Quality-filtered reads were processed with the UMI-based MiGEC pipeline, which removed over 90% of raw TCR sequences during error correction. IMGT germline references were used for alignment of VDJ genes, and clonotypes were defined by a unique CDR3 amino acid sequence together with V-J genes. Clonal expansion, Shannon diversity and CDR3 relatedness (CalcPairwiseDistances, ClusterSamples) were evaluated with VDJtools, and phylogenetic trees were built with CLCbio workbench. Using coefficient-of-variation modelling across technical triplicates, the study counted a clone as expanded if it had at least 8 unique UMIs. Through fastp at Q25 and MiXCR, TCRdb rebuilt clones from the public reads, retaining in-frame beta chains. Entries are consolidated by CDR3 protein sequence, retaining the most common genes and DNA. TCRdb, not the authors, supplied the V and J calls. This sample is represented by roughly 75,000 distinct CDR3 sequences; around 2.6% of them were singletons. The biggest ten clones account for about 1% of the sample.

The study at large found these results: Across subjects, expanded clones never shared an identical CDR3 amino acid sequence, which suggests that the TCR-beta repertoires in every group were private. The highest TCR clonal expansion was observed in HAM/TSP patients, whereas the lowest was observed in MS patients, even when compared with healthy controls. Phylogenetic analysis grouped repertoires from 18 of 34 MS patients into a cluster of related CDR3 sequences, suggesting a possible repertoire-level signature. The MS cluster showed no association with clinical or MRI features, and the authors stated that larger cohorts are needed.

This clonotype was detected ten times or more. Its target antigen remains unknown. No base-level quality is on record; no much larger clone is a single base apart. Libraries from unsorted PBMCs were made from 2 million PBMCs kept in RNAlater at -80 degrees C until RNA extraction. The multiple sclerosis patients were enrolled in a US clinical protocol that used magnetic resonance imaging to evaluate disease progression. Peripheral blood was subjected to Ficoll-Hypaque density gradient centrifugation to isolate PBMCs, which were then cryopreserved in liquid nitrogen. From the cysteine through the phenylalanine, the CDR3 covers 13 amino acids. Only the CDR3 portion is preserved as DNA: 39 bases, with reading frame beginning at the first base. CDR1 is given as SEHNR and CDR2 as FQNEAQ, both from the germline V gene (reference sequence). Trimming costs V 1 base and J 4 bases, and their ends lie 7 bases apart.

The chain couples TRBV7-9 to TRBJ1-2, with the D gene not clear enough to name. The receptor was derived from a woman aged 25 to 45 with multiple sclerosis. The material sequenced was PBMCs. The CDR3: CASSLGVTYGYTF. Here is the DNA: TGTGCCAGCAGCTTAGGGGTGACCTATGGCTACACCTTC.